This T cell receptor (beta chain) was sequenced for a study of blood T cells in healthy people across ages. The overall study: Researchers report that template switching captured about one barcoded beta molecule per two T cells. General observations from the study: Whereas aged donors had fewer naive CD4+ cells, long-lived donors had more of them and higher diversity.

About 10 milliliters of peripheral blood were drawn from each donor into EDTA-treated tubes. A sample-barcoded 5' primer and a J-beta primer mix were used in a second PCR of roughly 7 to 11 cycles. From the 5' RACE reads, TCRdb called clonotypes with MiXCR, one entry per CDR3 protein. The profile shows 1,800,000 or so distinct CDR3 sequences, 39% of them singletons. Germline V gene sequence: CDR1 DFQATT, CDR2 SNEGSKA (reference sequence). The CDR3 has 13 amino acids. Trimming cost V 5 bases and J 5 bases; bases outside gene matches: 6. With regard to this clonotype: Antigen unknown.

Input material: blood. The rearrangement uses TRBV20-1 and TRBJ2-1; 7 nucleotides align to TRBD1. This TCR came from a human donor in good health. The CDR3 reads CSASSGQDNEQFF. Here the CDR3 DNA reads TGCAGTGCTTCTTCCGGACAGGACAATGAGCAGTTCTTC.